This T cell receptor beta chain was retrieved from a study of CD4 T cells in relation to SARS-CoV-2 and coronaviruses. Study as a whole: ViraFEST: roughly ten-day antigen culture of PBMCs, then TCR beta CDR3 sequencing.

The CDR3 totals 12 residues. The germline V gene has CDR1 SGHAT and CDR2 FQNNGV. Trimming left V 1 base short and J 5 bases short, with 5 bases between. Profiling relied on immunoSEQ multiplex PCR, and the TCRdb table lists in-frame clones only, not all of them. The table lists about 17,000 clones, around three quarters of them singletons. On this clone itself: Its antigen is unknown.

Before the COVID-19 pandemic, during about 2011-2019, CD4+ T cells were taken from unexposed donors. CD4+ T cells were isolated from the cells after around eleven days of culture. The TCR was taken from a human donor in good health. The chain is built from TRBV11-2 and TRBJ2-5; D gene uncertain. Sequencing used CD4+ T cells from PBMCs, cultured in vitro. CDR3 bases: TGTGCCAGCAGCTTAGGAGTGGAGACCCAGTACTTC. Amino acid sequence: CASSLGVETQYF.